The next 31 T cell receptor beta chains were all read from a single sample in a study of tumor-infiltrating lymphocytes in primary liver carcinoma. Investigators took RNA and DNA out together from about 19-30 mg of unsorted bulk tissue. Production of TCR beta cDNA used approximately 0.45 ug total RNA together with a constant-region primer. ARM-PCR was slightly modified, and three nested multiplex PCR rounds with it gave rise to the TCR beta libraries. Amplification in the first two PCR rounds was performed using TRBV1-TRBV30 forward primers and a C-beta reverse primer for about 10 cycles each. One entry per CDR3 protein results from TCRdb running MiXCR on the multiplex PCR reads. The sample contains roughly 50,000 distinct CDR3 sequences, 70% to 75% of which appear only once. The source material was liver tumor tissue from sampling region 2. The subset here: tumor region T2, inferior pole. All receptors derive from a middle-aged man with primary liver carcinoma and hepatitis B virus infection.

This clonotype came up once. V and J are TRBV11-2 and TRBJ2-3, with D uncertain. Trimming shortened V by 8 bases and J by 6 bases, and 12 bases separated the two germline ends. The CDR3 is 12 residues long. The germline CDR1 and CDR2 sequences are SGHAT and FQNNGV. Here the CDR3 DNA reads TGTGCCAGCTGCCAAGGATATGATACGCAGTATTTT. It encodes CASCQGYDTQYF.

The chain couples TRBV18 to TRBJ2-4, with D perhaps given as TRBD1 or TRBD2 (6 bases each). V shed 0 bases and J shed 8 bases, with 14 bases lying between them. This CDR3 has 15 amino acids. Germline-derived CDR1 and CDR2 are KGHSH and LQKENI. CDR3 DNA sequence: TGTGCCAGCTCACCACCGGGGGGCCCGGGGGACATTCAGTACTTC. Protein product: CASSPPGGPGDIQYF.

The sample holds many counts of this clonotype. This chain links TRBV24-1 with TRBJ1-1; D not resolved. The V end was cut by 5 bases, the J end by 3 bases, with 6 bases between. The CDR3 consists of 12 residues. Germline V gene sequence: CDR1 KGHDR, CDR2 SFDVKD. The CDR3, as DNA: TGTGCCACCAGTGGAACAGACACTGAAGCTTTCTTT. It is translated as CATSGTDTEAFF.

This clonotype was counted once. Just one base apart from a much larger clone, this may be a read error. The chain joins TRBV7-9 to TRBJ2-5; tentative D call: TRBD2 (6 bases). Germline CDR1 and CDR2: SEHNR and FQNEAQ (reference sequence). CDR3 size: 13 residues. CDR3 amino acids: CGSSLGGRETQYF. The CDR3 region has the DNA TGTGGCAGCAGCTTAGGAGGGAGGGAGACCCAGTACTTC.

Of note for this clonotype: A junction end diverges from the germline sequence, so it may reflect a read error. The gene calls are TRBV29-1 and TRBJ2-7; either TRBD1 or TRBD2 may supply D (5 bases each). Germline CDR1 reads SQVTM; CDR2 reads ANQGSEA. The CDR3 is 13 amino acids. The CDR3 bases are TGCAGCGTCCTGAGAGGGGCCGGCTACGAGCAGTGCTTC. Protein: CSVLRGAGYEQCF.

A word on this clonotype: At one of its ends the junction is not consistent with the germline gene, which may arise from a read error. V and J are TRBV29-1 and TRBJ2-1; TRBD2 agrees at 13 bases. Germline V CDR1 and CDR2: SQVTM, ANQGSEA. CDR3 size: 16 residues. CDR3 coding DNA: TGCAGCGCCGCCTGGACTAGCGGGAGCTCCTACGATGAGCAGTTCTTC. The encoded protein is CSAAWTSGSSYDEQFF.

The chain carries TRBV28 and TRBJ1-1; 9 bases agree with TRBD1. V lost 8 bases and J lost 0; bases outside the gene matches: 13. This CDR3 has 17 residues. CDR1 is MDHEN, CDR2 SYDVKM, per germline. CDR3 loop: CASRTRTGDAMNTEAFF. DNA for the CDR3: TGTGCCAGCCGAACCAGGACAGGGGACGCAATGAACACTGAAGCTTTCTTT.

As for this clonotype: An end of the junction differs from the germline gene, which may be a read error. The chain is built from TRBV6-1 and TRBJ2-3; 7 positions agree with TRBD2. Germline V CDR1 and CDR2: MNHNS, SASEGT. This CDR3 contains 16 residues. The CDR3 region has the DNA TGTGTCAGCAGTCAGTTAGCGGGTTTAACCACGGATACGCAGTATTTT. This sequence encodes CVSSQLAGLTTDTQYF.

In regard to this clonotype: The junction differs from germline at one of its ends, possibly a read error. The chain combines TRBV11-2 with TRBJ2-7; the match to TRBD2 covers 15 bases. The CDR3 has 18 amino acids. CDR1 SGHAT and CDR2 FQNNGV come from the germline V gene. CDR3 nucleotide sequence: TGTGCCAGCAGCTTATCCGTTGGACTAGCGGGAGGGGGGTACGAACACAACTTC. This encodes CASSLSVGLAGGGYEHNF.

Points on this clonotype: The junction departs from germline at one end; a sequencing error may be responsible. The rearrangement joins TRBV6-7 to TRBJ1-5, with D unclear. TRBV6-7 is sorted into the ORF group, with uncertain function. The CDR3 runs 9 residues. CDR3 region: CANSYTAAF. In DNA form, the CDR3 reads TGTGCCAACAGTTACACGGCAGCTTTT.

Regarding this clonotype: The final CDR3 position lacks the conserved phenylalanine or tryptophan, pointing to a likely read error. V is TRBV11-2 and J is TRBJ2-7; D remains ambiguous. The CDR3 is 14 residues long. CDR1 and CDR2 (germline): SGHAT, FQNNGV. CDR3 sequence reads: CACSLTDGADEQYL. CDR3 DNA sequence: TGTGCCTGCAGCTTAACCGACGGAGCCGACGAGCAGTACTTA.

The CDR3 loop is CASTLTSGYLPTYEQYF. The CDR3 DNA follows: TGCGCCAGCACTCTCACTAGCGGGTACCTTCCCACCTACGAGCAGTACTTC. This chain connects TRBV4-1 to TRBJ2-7, with 9 bases fitting TRBD2. V was pared by 7 bases and J by 2 bases, with 15 bases of the junction left unmatched. The CDR3 spans 17 residues. Germline CDR1 reads MGHRA; CDR2 reads YSYEKL.

This clonotype has just a few counts. The chain carries TRBV6-6 and TRBJ2-7, with D tentatively TRBD1 (6 bases). V lost 5 bases, J lost 6 bases, and 20 bases lay in between. Germline V gives CDR1 MNHNY, CDR2 SVGAGI (reference sequence). This CDR3 is built from 15 residues. The CDR3 loop reads CASSGGHTGHCEQYF. CDR3 coding DNA: TGTGCCAGCAGTGGGGGTCACACAGGGCATTGCGAGCAGTACTTC.

This clonotype was detected many times. The J gene is TRBJ1-1, the V gene TRBV6-1; 8 positions agree with TRBD1. Trimming removed 2 bases from V and 2 bases from J; junction bases left unmatched: 7. CDR3 size: 16 residues. From germline, CDR1 is MNHNS and CDR2 SASEGT. CDR3 bases: TGTGCCAGCAGTGAATTGGGAGGGACAGGCAACACTGAAGCTTTCTTT. This gives the protein CASSELGGTGNTEAFF.

Worth noting for this clonotype: This may be a read error, as it is one base from a much larger clone. CDR3 in amino acids: CASRLAGGYEQYF. CDR3 DNA sequence: TGCGCCAGCAGGTTGGCGGGTGGCTACGAGCAGTACTTC. The chain combines TRBV5-1 with TRBJ2-7; D may be TRBD2 (5 bases). The germline V gene encodes CDR1 SGHRS and CDR2 YFSETQ. The CDR3 is 13 amino acids.

This clonotype counts as medium-sized. The J gene is TRBJ2-1, the V gene TRBV6-5, with a weak D call TRBD1 (7 bases). The germline gives CDR1 MNHEY, CDR2 SVGAGI. V lost 0 bases and J 7 bases, leaving 19 bases between the germline ends. The CDR3 contains 17 residues. The CDR3 bases are TGTGCCAGCAGTTACTCTTTCGGGGGACAGTCTATGAATGAGCAGTTCTTC. As protein: CASSYSFGGQSMNEQFF.

Concerning this clonotype itself: The missing conserved phenylalanine or tryptophan at the end of this CDR3 makes a read error likely. The genes are TRBV6-6 and TRBJ1-5, with no clear D. The J call may be wrong; the DNA end is better matched by TRBJ2-3. CDR1 is MNHNY, CDR2 SVGAGI, per germline (reference sequence). This CDR3 comprises 16 residues. CDR3 coding DNA: TGTGCCAACGGTTACCGAGTAGAGTATAGCAATCAGCCCCAGTATTTG. Translating gives CANGYRVEYSNQPQYL.

V is TRBV28 and J is TRBJ2-7; D may be TRBD2 (5 bases). Germline V gene data show CDR1 as MDHEN and CDR2 as SYDVKM. V lost 2 bases and J 4 bases, leaving 18 bases between the germline ends. This CDR3 has 16 residues. This CDR3 is CASSLKGTGSGYEQYF. The CDR3 DNA follows: TGTGCCAGCAGTTTAAAAGGCACGGGCAGCGGTTACGAGCAGTACTTC. Full variable domain (remainder filled in from reference TRBV28 and TRBJ2-7): DVKVTQSSRYLVKRTGEKVFLECVQDMDHENMFWYRQDPGLGLRLIYFSYDVKMKEKGDIPEGYSVSREKKERFSLILESASTNQTSMYLCASSLKGTGSGYEQYFGPGTRLTVT.

The table lists this clonotype with a few counts. A single base separates this from a much larger clone, so it may be a read error. The V gene is TRBV7-9, the J gene TRBJ2-6, with D maybe TRBD1 (5 bases). Germline assignment: CDR1 SEHNR and CDR2 FQNEAQ (reference sequence). The CDR3 runs to 16 residues. The CDR3 loop is CAGSPSRGTGANVLTF. CDR3 nucleotide sequence: TGTGCCGGCAGTCCGAGTAGGGGTACGGGGGCCAACGTCCTGACTTTC.

A few counts support this clonotype. One junction end disagrees with the germline gene, perhaps due to a read error. The rearrangement links TRBV10-2 to TRBJ1-1; D unclear. Looked up from germline, CDR1 is WSHSY and CDR2 is SAAADI. This CDR3 comprises 15 residues. The CDR3 nucleotides are TGCGCCCGCAGTAAGTCAAGCAGTATGAACACTGAAGCTTTCTTT. Translating gives CARSKSSSMNTEAFF.

Turning to this clonotype: A read error may produce the germline difference seen at one junction end. This sequence joins TRBV11-1 and TRBJ2-1; TRBD2 aligns across 14 bases. Germline V gives CDR1 SGHAT, CDR2 FQDESV (reference sequence). This CDR3 spans 17 amino acids. The CDR3 is CASSLGLAGELDNGQFF. The DNA for the CDR3 is TGTGCCAGCAGCCTGGGACTAGCGGGGGAACTTGACAATGGGCAGTTCTTC.

A note on this clonotype: At one of its ends the junction is not consistent with the germline gene, which may arise from a read error. The chain uses TRBV5-4 and TRBJ2-1; D is perhaps TRBD1 (5 bases). The CDR3 totals 15 residues. CDR1 and CDR2 (germline): SGHNT, YYREEE (reference sequence). The CDR3 DNA reads as TGTGTCAGCAGGTCAGGGTTTAGCTCCTACAATGAGCAGTTATTC. Its translation is CVSRSGFSSYNEQLF.

The chain joins TRBV12-3 or TRBV12-4 to TRBJ2-1; 9 bases align to TRBD1. Germline trimming cut 4 bases from V and 9 bases from J; bases unmatched to any gene: 19. This CDR3 is 18 amino acids long. The CDR3 protein is CASSSRDRVLAGTIEQFF. In DNA form, the CDR3 reads TGTGCCAGCAGTTCCCGGGACAGGGTTCTAGCAGGGACCATTGAGCAGTTCTTC.

In the case of this clonotype: A much larger clone differs by one base, so this may be a read error. The V and J genes are TRBV5-1 and TRBJ2-2; D remains unclear. CDR3 length: 16 residues. CDR1 is SGHRS, CDR2 YFSETQ, per germline. CDR3 DNA: TGCGCCAGCAGCTTGCGGGCGATCGGGTACACCGTGGAGCTGTTTTTT. Its protein product is CASSLRAIGYTVELFF.

The CDR3 DNA reads TGTGCCAGCAGTTCCGGTGGTCTATCGGGATACAATGAGCAGTTCTTC. Protein: CASSSGGLSGYNEQFF. V gene TRBV6-5 combines with J gene TRBJ2-1; maybe TRBD2 (5 bases). Trimming pared 4 bases from V and 4 bases from J, leaving 17 bases between. Looked up from germline, CDR1 is MNHEY and CDR2 is SVGAGI. The CDR3 runs to 16 residues.

Note on this clonotype: The conserved phenylalanine or tryptophan is not found at the CDR3 terminus, so this likely reflects a read error. The V and J genes are TRBV30 and TRBJ2-6, with D hard to call. The CDR3 spans 14 residues. Looked up from germline, CDR1 is GTSNPN and CDR2 is SVGIG (reference sequence). V was pared by 2 bases and J by 1 base, with 6 bases between. The DNA of the CDR3 is TGTGCCTGGAGTAGGAAGTCTGGGGCCAACGTCCTGACTTTA. Translating it yields CAWSRKSGANVLTL.

Concerning this clonotype itself: At one of its ends the junction is not consistent with the germline gene, which may arise from a read error. This sequence joins TRBV6-1 and TRBJ2-1; D gene unclear. Germline CDR1 is MNHNS and CDR2 is SASEGT. This CDR3 region has 15 residues. The CDR3 DNA sequence: TGTTCCAGCACCCCGCCAAGTGGGTCCTACAATGAGGAGTTCTTC. It translates to CSSTPPSGSYNEEFF.

This clonotype was found once. The chain joins TRBV12-3 or TRBV12-4 to TRBJ2-5, with D unresolved. Trimming took 10 bases from V and 2 from J, leaving 8 bases between them. The CDR3 runs 11 residues. Written as DNA, the CDR3 is TGTGCCAATATTAGGCAAGAGACCCAGTACTTC. Translated: CANIRQETQYF.

The rearrangement joins TRBV11-2 to TRBJ2-7, with D perhaps matching TRBD1 (7 bases). V was shortened by 4 bases and J by 3 bases, with 16 bases between the two germline ends. The CDR3 runs to 15 residues. CDR1 and CDR2 from the germline V gene are SGHAT and FQNNGV. The CDR3 here is CASSWQGGLGYEQYF. The CDR3 nucleotides read TGTGCCAGCAGCTGGCAGGGGGGACTGGGCTACGAGCAGTACTTC.

Written as DNA, the CDR3 is TGTGTCAACAGCTTGGCGTCAGGCGAAGAGACCCAGTACTTC. This sequence encodes CVNSLASGEETQYF. The chain couples TRBV5-4 to TRBJ2-5; unclear D gene. CDR1 and CDR2 from the germline V gene are SGHNT and YYREEE (reference sequence). There are 14 residues in the CDR3.

The chain combines TRBV6-6 with TRBJ2-5; tentative D call: TRBD1 (5 bases). The CDR3 has 12 residues. With 7 bases removed from V and 6 bases from J, the gap between germline ends came to 12 bases. CDR1 is MNHNY and CDR2 is SVGAGI in the germline V gene (reference sequence). The CDR3 region is CASTGIGKTQYF. In DNA form, the CDR3 reads TGTGCCAGCACAGGGATAGGAAAGACCCAGTACTTC.